These 13 T cell receptor beta chains originate from one sample sequenced in a study of blood T cell repertoires in COVID-19. The method was immunoSEQ multiplex PCR; TCRdb's version includes in-frame clones alone and lacks a portion of them. Among some 200,000 clones listed, about four fifths were seen once. Input material: peripheral blood. These receptors all stem from a woman aged 25 to 45 who had recovered from COVID-19.

The chain recombines TRBV11-2 with TRBJ2-3; 7 positions agree with TRBD2. The CDR3 has 15 residues. After removal of 3 bases from V and 2 bases from J, the junction contained 5 bases not matched to a gene. CDR1 is SGHAT, CDR2 FQNNGV, per germline. The CDR3 nucleotides read TGTGCCAGCAGCTTCCGGACTAGGTCCACAGATACGCAGTATTTT. Its protein product is CASSFRTRSTDTQYF.

This chain links TRBV18 with TRBJ2-3, with D unresolved. V lost 4 bases, J lost 13 bases, and 9 bases lay in between. The CDR3 consists of 10 residues. The V gene's germline CDR1 is KGHSH and CDR2 LQKENI. CDR3 protein: CASSLDVEYF. In nucleotides, the CDR3 is TGTGCCAGCTCACTAGATGTAGAGTATTTT.

The rearrangement links TRBV9 to TRBJ1-3; no firm D call. There are 12 residues in the CDR3. V was trimmed by 3 bases and J by 4 bases, leaving 5 bases between them. Per the germline V gene, CDR1 is SGDLS and CDR2 is YYNGEE. The CDR3 loop reads CASSEQGNTIYF. DNA of the CDR3: TGTGCCAGCAGCGAACAGGGAAACACCATATATTTT.

CDR3 DNA: TGTGCCAGCAGTCCAGGGGGCAACACAGATACGCAGTATTTT. It encodes CASSPGGNTDTQYF. This chain connects TRBV6-5 to TRBJ2-3; 8 nucleotides align to TRBD1. The germline CDR1 and CDR2 sequences are MNHEY and SVGAGI. Trimming at V came to 5 bases and at J to 2 bases, leaving 3 bases not matched to a gene. The CDR3 has 14 residues.

The rearrangement joins TRBV29-1 to TRBJ2-7, with a tentative D call TRBD2 (6 bases). Germline V gene sequence: CDR1 SQVTM, CDR2 ANQGSEA. The germline V and J ends were trimmed by 4 bases and 3 bases, with 16 bases remaining between them. This CDR3 spans 14 amino acids. The CDR3 DNA is TGCAGCGTTGTTCCTAGCGTGCACCTCTACGAGCAGTACTTC. Translating it yields CSVVPSVHLYEQYF.

The V gene is TRBV28, the J gene TRBJ2-5, with 7 bases lining up with TRBD2. CDR1 MDHEN and CDR2 SYDVKM come from the germline V gene. V gave up 6 bases and J gave up 4 bases; unmatched junction bases: 14. The CDR3 spans 16 residues. The CDR3 loop is CASSLGGGGRAETQYF. In DNA, the CDR3 is TGTGCCAGCAGCTTGGGTGGTGGCGGGAGAGCAGAGACCCAGTACTTC.

This chain connects TRBV7-2 to TRBJ1-2; a weak D match, TRBD1 (6 bases). This CDR3 spans 14 amino acids. Looked up from germline, CDR1 is SGHTA and CDR2 is FQGNSA. V lost 5 bases and J lost 7, with 17 bases in between. CDR3 sequence reads: CASSPGAGAGGYTF. The CDR3 coding sequence is TGTGCCAGCAGCCCAGGTGCGGGGGCTGGTGGCTACACCTTC.

This clone showed up just once. The J gene is TRBJ2-2, the V gene TRBV6-1; D not certain. This CDR3 has 14 residues. Germline V gene data show CDR1 as MNHNS and CDR2 as SASEGT. The V and J ends lost 0 bases and 6 bases respectively, with 8 bases between them. CDR3 nucleotides: TGTGCCAGCAGTGAAGCGCCTCTAGCCGGGGAGCTGTTTTTT. Its protein product is CASSEAPLAGELFF.

This sequence joins TRBV7-8 and TRBJ2-1; TRBD2 aligns across 12 bases. Trimming took 5 bases from V and 7 from J; bases not matched to a gene: 9. The CDR3 spans 16 residues. Germline-derived CDR1 and CDR2 are SGHVS and FQNEAQ. Here the CDR3 DNA reads TGTGCCAGCAGCATAACCGGGACTAGCGGGTCAAATGAGCAGTTCTTC. It translates to CASSITGTSGSNEQFF.

A word on this clone: This sample includes further DNA sequences coding for the same CDR3. This sequence joins TRBV30 and TRBJ2-5; 7 bases agree with TRBD1. This CDR3 contains 12 residues. Germline CDR1 is GTSNPN and CDR2 is SVGIG (reference sequence). With 3 bases clipped from V and 4 bases from J, the junction kept 2 bases outside the gene matches. CDR3 residues: CAWSAGGETQYF. The CDR3 bases are TGTGCCTGGAGCGCAGGGGGAGAGACCCAGTACTTC. Full variable domain (rest looked up from reference TRBV30 and TRBJ2-5): SQTIHQWPATLVQPVGSPLSLECTVEGTSNPNLYWYRQAAGRGLQLLFYSVGIGQISSEVPQNLSASRPQDRQFILSSKKLLLSDSGFYLCAWSAGGETQYFGPGTRLLVL.

This clone has more than one count but fewer than ten. The chain recombines TRBV19 with TRBJ1-2, with unresolved D. V gave up 10 bases and J gave up 2 bases, with 20 bases separating them. The germline V gene has CDR1 LNHDA and CDR2 SQIVND (reference sequence). This CDR3 is built from 15 residues. As DNA, the CDR3 is TGTGCCACCAACGAGGTGGGTCCAATGAACTATGGCTACACCTTC. Protein product: CATNEVGPMNYGYTF. The variable domain in full, with the rest retrieved from reference TRBV19 and TRBJ1-2, is DGGITQSPKYLFRKEGQNVTLSCEQNLNHDAMYWYRQDPGQGLRLIYYSQIVNDFQKGDIAEGYSVSREKKESFPLTVTSAQKNPTAFYLCATNEVGPMNYGYTFGSGTRLTVV.

V gene TRBV28 combines with J gene TRBJ2-7; weak D call: TRBD1 (5 bases). The V end was cut by 8 bases, the J end by 1 base, with 15 bases between. The CDR3 sequence is 14 residues long. The germline CDR1 and CDR2 sequences are MDHEN and SYDVKM. CDR3 sequence: CASRLRGLSYEQYF. CDR3 sequence (DNA): TGTGCCAGCCGCCTTAGGGGCCTTTCCTACGAGCAGTACTTC.

This clone was seen a handful of times. The V call is TRBV7-3, the J call TRBJ2-7, with TRBD1 matching over 9 bases. J was trimmed by 4 bases and V by 10 bases; bases with no gene match: 8. The CDR3 runs to 13 residues. Germline CDR1 is SGHTA and CDR2 is FQGTGA. The chain's CDR3 is CAIPGQGLYEQYF. CDR3 DNA sequence: TGTGCCATCCCGGGACAGGGTCTTTACGAGCAGTACTTC. Filled out from reference TRBV7-3 and TRBJ2-7, the complete variable domain reads GAGVSQTPSNKVTEKGKYVELRCDPISGHTALYWYRQSLGQGPEFLIYFQGTGAADDSGLPNDRFFAVRPEGSVSTLKIQRTERGDSAVYLCAIPGQGLYEQYFGPGTRLTVT.